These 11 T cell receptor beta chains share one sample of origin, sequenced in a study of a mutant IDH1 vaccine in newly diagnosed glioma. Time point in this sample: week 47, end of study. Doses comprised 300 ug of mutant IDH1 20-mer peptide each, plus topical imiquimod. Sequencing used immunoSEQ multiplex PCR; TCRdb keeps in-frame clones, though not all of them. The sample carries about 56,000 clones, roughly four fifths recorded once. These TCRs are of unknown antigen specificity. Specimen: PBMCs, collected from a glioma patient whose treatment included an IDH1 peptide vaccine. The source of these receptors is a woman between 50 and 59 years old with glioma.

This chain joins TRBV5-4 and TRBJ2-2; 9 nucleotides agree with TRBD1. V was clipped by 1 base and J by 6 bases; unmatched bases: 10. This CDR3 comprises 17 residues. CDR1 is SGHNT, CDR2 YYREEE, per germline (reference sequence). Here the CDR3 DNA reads TGTGCCAGCAGCTTGACAGGGGGCGTGAGTCTTTCCGGGGAGCTGTTTTTT. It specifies CASSLTGGVSLSGELFF.

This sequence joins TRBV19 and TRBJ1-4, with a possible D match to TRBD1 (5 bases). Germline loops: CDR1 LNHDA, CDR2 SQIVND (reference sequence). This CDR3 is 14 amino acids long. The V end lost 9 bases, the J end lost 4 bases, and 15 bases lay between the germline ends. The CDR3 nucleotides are TGTGCCAGCTCGAAGGCAGGGTATAATGAAAAACTGTTTTTT. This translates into CASSKAGYNEKLFF.

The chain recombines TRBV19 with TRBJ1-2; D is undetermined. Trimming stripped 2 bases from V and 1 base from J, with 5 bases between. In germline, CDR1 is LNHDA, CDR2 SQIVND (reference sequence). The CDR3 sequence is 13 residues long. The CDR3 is CASSIPSNYGYTF. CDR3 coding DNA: TGTGCCAGTAGTATACCCAGTAACTATGGCTACACCTTC.

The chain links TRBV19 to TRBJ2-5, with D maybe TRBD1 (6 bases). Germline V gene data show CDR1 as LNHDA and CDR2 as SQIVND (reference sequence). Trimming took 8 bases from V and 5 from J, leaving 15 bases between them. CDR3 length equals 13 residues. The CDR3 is CASGPGHRETQYF. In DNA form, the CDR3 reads TGTGCCAGTGGCCCGGGACATCGGGAGACCCAGTACTTC.

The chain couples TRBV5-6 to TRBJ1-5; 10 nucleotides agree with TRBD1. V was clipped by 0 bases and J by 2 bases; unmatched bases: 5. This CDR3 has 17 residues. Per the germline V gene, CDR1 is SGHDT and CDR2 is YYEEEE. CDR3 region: CASSLGRTGGGNQPQHF. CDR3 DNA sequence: TGTGCCAGCAGCTTGGGTAGGACAGGGGGGGGCAATCAGCCCCAGCATTTT.

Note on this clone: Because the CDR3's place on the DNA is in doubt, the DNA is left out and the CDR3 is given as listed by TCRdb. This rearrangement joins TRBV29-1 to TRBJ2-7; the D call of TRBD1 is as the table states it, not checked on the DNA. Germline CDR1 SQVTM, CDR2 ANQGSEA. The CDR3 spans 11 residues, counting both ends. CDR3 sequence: CSVGEGAMEYF.

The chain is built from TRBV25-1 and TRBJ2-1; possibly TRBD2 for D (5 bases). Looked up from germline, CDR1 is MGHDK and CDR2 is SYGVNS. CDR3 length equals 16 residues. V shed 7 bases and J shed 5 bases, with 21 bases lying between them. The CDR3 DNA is TGTGCCAGCAACACACGAGGGAAAAGCGGAGACAATGAGCAGTTCTTC. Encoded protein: CASNTRGKSGDNEQFF.

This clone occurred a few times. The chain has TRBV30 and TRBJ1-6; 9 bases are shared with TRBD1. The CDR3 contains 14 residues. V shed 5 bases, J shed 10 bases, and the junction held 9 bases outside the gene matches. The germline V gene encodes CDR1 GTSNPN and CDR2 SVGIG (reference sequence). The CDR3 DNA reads TGTGCCTGGGGGTTTTGGGACAGGGTGTCACCCCTCCACTTT. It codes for CAWGFWDRVSPLHF.

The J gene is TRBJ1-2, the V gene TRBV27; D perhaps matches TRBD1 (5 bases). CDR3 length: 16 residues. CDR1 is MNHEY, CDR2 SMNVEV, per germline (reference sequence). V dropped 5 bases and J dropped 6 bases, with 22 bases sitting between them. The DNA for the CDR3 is TGTGCCAGCAGTCATGAACCCCAGGGATTTGGAGATGGCTACACCTTC. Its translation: CASSHEPQGFGDGYTF.

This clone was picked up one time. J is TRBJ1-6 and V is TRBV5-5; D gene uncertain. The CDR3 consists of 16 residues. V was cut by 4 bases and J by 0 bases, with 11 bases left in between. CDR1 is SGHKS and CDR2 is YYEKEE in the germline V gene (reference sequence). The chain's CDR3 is CASSQSSISYNSPLHF. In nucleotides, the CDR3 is TGTGCCAGCAGCCAGAGTTCCATCTCCTATAATTCACCCCTCCACTTT.

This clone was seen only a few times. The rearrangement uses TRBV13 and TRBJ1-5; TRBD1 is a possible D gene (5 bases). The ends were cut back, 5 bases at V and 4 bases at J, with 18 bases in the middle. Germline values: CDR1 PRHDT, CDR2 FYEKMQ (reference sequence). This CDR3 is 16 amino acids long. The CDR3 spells CASSAGAVSPNQPQHF. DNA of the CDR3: TGTGCCAGCAGCGCTGGGGCCGTGAGCCCGAATCAGCCCCAGCATTTT.